A single sample gave rise to the 21 T cell receptor beta chains below, sequenced in a study of cytomegalovirus exposure and HLA in healthy donors (dated by TCRdb to 2016 to 2017). Libraries were constructed by the immunoSEQ multiplex PCR assay. For the multiplex PCR, a mixture combining 60 forward primers for TCR Vbeta segments and 13 reverse primers for TCR Jbeta segments was used. Here the immuneACCESS table is served through TCRdb, limited to in-frame sequences with V and J called. Missing clones are a known gap in these copies; in checked studies unresolved V genes cover under half, and the rest lacks a known reason. For this sample the table gives around 150,000 clones, of which over 75% were detected only once. In total, the top ten clones hold roughly 2% of the sample. The sequencing sample was made of PBMCs. The receptors here all came from a human donor in good health.

The J gene is TRBJ1-5, the V gene TRBV29-1, with a tentative D call TRBD1 (6 bases). Germline CDR1 reads SQVTM; CDR2 reads ANQGSEA. Trimming pared 6 bases from V and 2 bases from J, leaving 17 bases between. The CDR3 spans 15 residues. The CDR3 bases are TGCAGCGTCAAGGACATGCCAGGGGGCAATCAGCCCCAGCATTTT. Protein product: CSVKDMPGGNQPQHF. The complete variable domain, with remaining parts taken from reference TRBV29-1 and TRBJ1-5, reads SAVISQKPSRDICQRGTSLTIQCQVDSQVTMMFWYRQQPGQSLTLIATANQGSEATYESGFVIDKFPISRPNLTFSTLTVSNMSPEDSSIYLCSVKDMPGGNQPQHFGDGTRLSIL.

V gene TRBV7-2 combines with J gene TRBJ2-5; D is perhaps TRBD2 (7 bases). Germline V lookup: CDR1 SGHTA, CDR2 FQGNSA. Trimming left V 5 bases short and J 5 bases short, with 18 bases between. The CDR3 runs 15 residues. CDR3 in amino acids: CASSRSRGAGETQYF. In nucleotides, the CDR3 is TGTGCCAGCAGCAGATCACGGGGGGCCGGGGAGACCCAGTACTTC.

This clone was picked up one time. The genes are TRBV4-1 and TRBJ2-3, with TRBD2 matching over 12 bases. V lost 3 bases to trimming and J lost 1 base; unmatched junction nucleotides: 5. Germline-derived CDR1 and CDR2 are MGHRA and YSYEKL. The CDR3 loop spans 17 amino acids. CDR3 DNA sequence: TGCGCCAGCAGCCAGACTAGCGGGGGCGAAGGCACAGATACGCAGTATTTT. As protein: CASSQTSGGEGTDTQYF.

The chain is built from TRBV9 and TRBJ1-4, with 12 bases lining up with TRBD1. Germline trimming cut 4 bases from V and 7 bases from J; bases unmatched to any gene: 5. The CDR3 spans 15 residues. The germline CDR1 and CDR2 sequences are SGDLS and YYNGEE. The CDR3 protein is CASSIGTGGIEKLFF. The CDR3 DNA reads as TGTGCCAGCAGCATTGGGACAGGGGGCATTGAAAAACTGTTTTTT.

The genes are TRBV11-2 and TRBJ2-3, with 8 bases aligning to TRBD1. Germline assignment: CDR1 SGHAT and CDR2 FQNNGV. V dropped 0 bases and J dropped 1; count of bases not matched to a gene: 6. The CDR3 length is 17 residues. The CDR3 protein is CASSLDGWGQGTDTQYF. The CDR3 region has the DNA TGTGCCAGCAGCTTAGATGGATGGGGACAGGGCACAGATACGCAGTATTTT.

The rearrangement links TRBV7-9 to TRBJ2-7; 7 nucleotides align to TRBD2. CDR1 is SEHNR, CDR2 FQNEAQ, per germline (reference sequence). Trimming removed 4 bases from V and 2 bases from J; junction bases left unmatched: 8. This CDR3 spans 15 amino acids. DNA of the CDR3: TGTGCCAGCAGCTCGAGCGGGACGGTGACCTACGAGCAGTACTTC. This gives the protein CASSSSGTVTYEQYF.

The chain is built from TRBV10-1 and TRBJ2-2; 12 positions match TRBD1. V was pared by 1 base and J by 7 bases, with 1 base of the junction left unmatched. The CDR3 spans 15 residues. The germline V gene has CDR1 WNHNN and CDR2 SYGVQD (reference sequence). The CDR3 loop reads CASSEWDRGHGELFF. The CDR3, as DNA: TGCGCCAGCAGTGAGTGGGACAGGGGGCACGGGGAGCTGTTTTTT.

The genes are TRBV19 and TRBJ1-1, with 7 bases that match TRBD1. The V gene end was trimmed by 4 bases and the J gene end by 1 base; junction bases not matched to a gene: 6. Germline CDR1 reads LNHDA; CDR2 reads SQIVND (reference sequence). The CDR3 consists of 15 residues. CDR3 in DNA: TGTGCCAGTAGTAAACAGGGGTCGGGGAACACTGAAGCTTTCTTT. It specifies CASSKQGSGNTEAFF.

V is TRBV19 and J is TRBJ1-5; a possible D gene is TRBD1 (5 bases). The CDR3 loop spans 14 amino acids. V was trimmed by 5 bases and J by 3 bases, leaving 11 bases between them. CDR1 and CDR2 from the germline V gene are LNHDA and SQIVND (reference sequence). CDR3 region: CASSFRDNNQPQHF. The DNA for the CDR3 is TGTGCCAGTAGTTTCAGGGATAACAATCAGCCCCAGCATTTT.

The rearrangement joins TRBV11-2 to TRBJ2-7; D ambiguous. This CDR3 has 15 amino acids. CDR1 is SGHAT, CDR2 FQNNGV, per germline. With 6 bases removed from V and 3 bases from J, the gap between germline ends came to 18 bases. Here the CDR3 reads CASRRLEYRYYEQYF. CDR3 sequence (DNA): TGTGCCAGCAGACGTCTCGAATACAGATACTACGAGCAGTACTTC.

The chain links TRBV28 to TRBJ2-7; D unclear. Trimming took 5 bases from V and 2 from J, leaving 4 bases between them. The CDR3 runs to 11 residues. Germline CDR1 is MDHEN and CDR2 is SYDVKM. The CDR3 is CASSPAYEQYF. DNA of the CDR3: TGTGCCAGCAGTCCCGCCTACGAGCAGTACTTC.

The chain combines TRBV15 with TRBJ1-2, with TRBD1 as a possible D gene (6 bases). The CDR3 sequence is 15 residues long. The germline V gene has CDR1 LNHNV and CDR2 YYDKDF (reference sequence). V shed 1 base and J shed 4 bases, with 13 bases lying between them. CDR3 in DNA: TGTGCCACCAGCAGAGCTCCCGGGGGGGCCTATGGCTACACCTTC. Its protein is CATSRAPGGAYGYTF. The variable domain in full, with the rest retrieved from reference TRBV15 and TRBJ1-2, is DAMVIQNPRYQVTQFGKPVTLSCSQTLNHNVMYWYQQKSSQAPKLLFHYYDKDFNNEADTPDNFQSRRPNTSFCFLDIRSPGLGDTAMYLCATSRAPGGAYGYTFGSGTRLTVV.

This sequence joins TRBV7-6 and TRBJ1-2, with 12 bases identical to TRBD1. The CDR3 totals 16 residues. Germline V lookup: CDR1 SGHVS, CDR2 FNYEAQ. V was clipped by 5 bases and J by 7 bases; unmatched bases: 11. The CDR3 region is CASSLETGQGAPGYTF. As DNA, the CDR3 is TGTGCCAGCAGCCTAGAAACGGGACAGGGGGCGCCTGGCTACACCTTC.

The chain couples TRBV9 to TRBJ1-2, with 7 bases fitting TRBD1. Germline values: CDR1 SGDLS, CDR2 YYNGEE. The CDR3 loop spans 12 amino acids. The ends lost 5 bases at V and 8 bases at J; junction bases unmatched: 6. The CDR3 sequence is CASRDRVEGYTF. DNA of the CDR3: TGTGCCAGCAGAGACAGGGTCGAGGGCTACACCTTC.

The J gene is TRBJ2-7, the V gene TRBV4-3, with D possibly being TRBD2 (5 bases). The CDR3 runs 14 residues. V lost 3 bases and J 3 bases, leaving 12 bases between the germline ends. Germline V CDR1 and CDR2: LGHNA, YSLEER. The chain's CDR3 is CASSHEDGIYEQYF. In DNA, the CDR3 is TGCGCCAGCAGCCATGAGGACGGGATCTACGAGCAGTACTTC.

The chain recombines TRBV6-4 with TRBJ2-1, with 7 nucleotides matching TRBD1. Germline V gene lookup returns CDR1 MRHNA and CDR2 SNTAGT. V lost 3 bases, J lost 7 bases, and 9 bases stayed unmatched. The CDR3 sequence is 15 residues long. The CDR3 spells CASSDEGALLNEQFF. The CDR3 nucleotides read TGTGCCAGCAGTGATGAGGGGGCCTTATTGAATGAGCAGTTCTTC.

This chain links TRBV10-1 with TRBJ2-3; D may be TRBD2 (6 bases). Germline V gene sequence: CDR1 WNHNN, CDR2 SYGVQD (reference sequence). Between the trimmed V and J ends, which lost 8 bases and 7 bases, there was a span of 10 bases. This CDR3 has 11 amino acids. The CDR3 DNA is TGCGCCAGCGGGACTTCGAATACGCAGTATTTT. Its protein product is CASGTSNTQYF.

The rearrangement joins TRBV7-2 to TRBJ1-5; the D is unclear. Trimming left V 8 bases short and J 4 bases short, with 12 bases between. The CDR3 contains 13 residues. Per the germline V gene, CDR1 is SGHTA and CDR2 is FQGNSA. CDR3: CASARQPNQPQHF. CDR3 nucleotide sequence: TGTGCCAGCGCTCGACAACCAAATCAGCCCCAGCATTTT. The complete variable domain, with remaining parts taken from reference TRBV7-2 and TRBJ1-5, reads GAGVSQSPSNKVTEKGKDVELRCDPISGHTALYWYRQSLGQGLEFLIYFQGNSAPDKSGLPSDRFSAERTGGSVSTLTIQRTQQEDSAVYLCASARQPNQPQHFGDGTRLSIL.

This clone has a handful of counts. The chain couples TRBV5-4 to TRBJ2-2; 13 bases line up with TRBD2. This CDR3 is built from 16 residues. Per germline, CDR1 SGHNT and CDR2 YYREEE (reference sequence). V lost 4 bases and J lost 5; bases outside the gene matches: 5. This CDR3 reads CASSRGTSGVTGELFF. In DNA, the CDR3 is TGTGCCAGCAGCCGAGGGACTAGCGGGGTGACCGGGGAGCTGTTTTTT.

The chain joins TRBV15 to TRBJ1-5; D possibly corresponds to TRBD1 (5 bases). The ends were cut back, 4 bases at V and 3 bases at J, with 13 bases in the middle. The germline gives CDR1 LNHNV, CDR2 YYDKDF (reference sequence). The CDR3 loop spans 15 amino acids. The CDR3 sequence is CATSNQDSSNQPQHF. CDR3 nucleotide sequence: TGTGCCACCAGCAACCAAGACAGTTCCAATCAGCCCCAGCATTTT.

The chain couples TRBV4-1 to TRBJ2-7, with TRBD1 as a possible D gene (6 bases). Germline CDR1 and CDR2: MGHRA and YSYEKL. V was clipped by 2 bases and J by 2 bases, with 19 bases between them. The CDR3 runs to 17 residues. The CDR3 DNA is TGCGCCAGCAGCCAAACAACCCGAGACAGGCTCCCCTACGAGCAGTACTTC. This encodes CASSQTTRDRLPYEQYF.